This T cell receptor (beta chain) was found in a study of T cells in Graves' hyperthyroidism and ophthalmopathy (dated by TCRdb to about 2019). Looking at the study overall: Peripheral blood samples were taken at the time of initial diagnosis, prior to any treatment. The paper reports TCR Vbeta CDR3 sequencing of 140 or so peripheral blood samples: 40 or so ophthalmopathy, fewer than 80 hyperthyroidism and around 17 progressor patients. A discovery cohort of about a hundred patients, roughly 43 with Graves' ophthalmopathy and more than 55 with stable Graves' hyperthyroidism, was used to find distinguishing TCR V-J signatures. The 100 or so discovery patients were randomly divided into training and test sets at a 7:3 ratio. Once sampling was done, hyperthyroidism patients were given methimazole at a starting dose of 30 mg daily, whereas ophthalmopathy patients were given high-dose intravenous methylprednisolone. An independent validation cohort of under 20 hyperthyroidism patients and some 15 patients who later progressed to ophthalmopathy tested prospective prediction of ophthalmopathy. In addition, the study compared T-cell repertoires in thyroid tissue and in blood from over 5 Graves' hyperthyroidism patients. Overall results and qualifications from the work: Most expanded thyroid clonotypes (frequency above 0.001) were also detected in blood, a finding suggesting that blood repertoires may reflect thyroid immune responses. In validation, the model predicted progression to ophthalmopathy a median of approximately 6.3 months before onset, with roughly 71% sensitivity and roughly 77% specificity. A 13 V-J signature model separated ophthalmopathy from stable hyperthyroidism, with around 90% sensitivity and approximately 81% specificity in cross-validation and 80%/75% in testing. Sample size was not statistically predetermined, and blinding of investigators to group allocation was not performed.

A patient counted as having stable Graves' hyperthyroidism if no progression to ophthalmopathy occurred over 18 months of follow-up. Hyperthyroidism patients were aged 18 to 65 years and newly diagnosed, with disease duration of less than 2 months. Any patient with an uncontrolled infection, another autoimmune disease, pregnancy or lactation was excluded. Clinical symptoms, serum thyroxine and TRAb, thyroid ultrasound, and orbital computed tomography formed the basis for the diagnoses. PBMCs were separated from 10 ml of fresh peripheral blood using Ficoll-Paque density gradient centrifugation. Total RNA was extracted with Trizol reagent, and quality was checked on an Agilent 2100 Bioanalyzer. TCR beta CDR3 regions were amplified from RNA transcripts. The TCR CDR3 was subjected to a first round of RT-PCR using the HTBI primer set and the Qiagen OneStep RT-PCR kit. A second multiplex PCR round built the libraries, followed by size selection and purification. Sequencing of the libraries was done on an Illumina HiSeq2000 using paired-end 100 bp reads. In the original analysis: SOAPnuke was used to process the raw data, with reads discarded if the reads contained adapters or uncalled bases, had a mean Phred below 15, or lacked an exact constant-primer or identifier match. COPE v1.2.5 was used to merge the high-quality paired reads, and each unique nucleotide sequence was defined as a clonotype. Clonotypes were aligned to IMGT TRBV, TRBD and TRBJ reference segments using MiTCR v1.1. Only V-J combinations with frequency above 0.0001, covering about 99% of repertoires, were analysed. A TCS score was defined as the ratio between F50 (clonal expansion) and ExV (chaos), using BLOSUM62-based TCRdist between CDR3 peptides within each V-J. Welch's t-statistics and random forest reduced 500 to 550 V-J features to 10 to 15, which were used in a naive Bayes classifier (R e1071). Starting from the raw public reads, TCRdb applied fastp trimming at Q25, assembled clones with MiXCR and retained in-frame beta chains. When rows share a CDR3 protein, they turn into one entry using the most common DNA and genes. The V and J calls, along with clone size, are taken from TCRdb and not from the paper's own processing. For this sample there are 90,000 to 120,000 distinct CDR3 sequences; 16% appear just once. The ten largest clonotypes hold 40% to 50% of the sample.

The CDR3, cysteine through phenylalanine, is 16 amino acids long. The entry retains the CDR3 DNA only, 48 bases that are in frame from base 1. V loses 3 bases, J loses 3 bases, and the germline ends lie 16 bases apart. In the germline V gene, CDR1 corresponds to SGHAT and CDR2 to FQNNGV. This clonotype was recorded many times. Its antigen is still unknown. Per-base quality was not reported, and no clone a single base away is much larger than it. The TCR was taken from a woman between 45 and 60 years old with Graves' hyperthyroidism. The sample comprised blood. The rearrangement combines TRBV11-2 with TRBJ2-3; 6 matching bases give a weak D call of TRBD2. The base sequence is TGTGCCAGCAGCTTGGACCGGAGGGCCACAACAGATACGCAGTATTTT. It codes for CASSLDRRATTDTQYF.